This entry describes one T cell receptor (beta chain). Its antigen is unidentified. Stated time point: pre-sensitization, week 0. Treatment indicated: therapeutic diphenylcyclopropenone sensitization with weekly scalp DPC. The CDR3 consists of 16 residues. Losses at the gene ends were 6 bases for V and 2 bases for J; bases not matched to a gene: 10. Germline lookup yields CDR1 MNHEY and CDR2 SVGAGI. TCRdb re-called the RACE reads with MiXCR, one entry per CDR3 protein. Here the sample spans tens of thousands of distinct CDR3 sequences, around 9.5% being singletons. The data are from a study of human T cells and chemical hapten exposure. Notes on the study in general: With alopecia, donors may have immune responses unlike healthy people's.

The chain employs TRBV6-5 and TRBJ2-1; the match to TRBD2 covers 7 bases. The TCR comes from a woman in her thirties or forties with alopecia areata. Some clones in this sample may be carry-over from other donors' samples. The sequences come from whole blood, collected in connection with sensitization to the hapten diphenylcyclopropenone (DPC). CDR3 sequence reads: CASRHGLGRTYNEQFF. CDR3 nucleotides: TGTGCCAGCAGACACGGACTAGGGAGGACCTACAATGAGCAGTTCTTC.